This TCR beta chain was sequenced for a study of control samples from healthy donors and cancer patients. This clone was observed a handful of times. The germline V and J ends were trimmed by 2 bases and 9 bases, with 17 bases remaining between them. The CDR3 is made up of 15 amino acids. The germline gives CDR1 MNHNY, CDR2 SVGAGI (reference sequence). TCRdb's table, derived via immunoSEQ multiplex PCR, lists solely in-frame clones and lacks some. The sample consists of about 110,000 clones, approximately 82% of them appearing once. This clonotype was sampled from a young man in good health. The sample comprised blood. The rearrangement joins TRBV6-6 to TRBJ1-5; D is perhaps TRBD1 (6 bases). CDR3 amino acids: CASSYDDRDIRPQHF. DNA for the CDR3: TGTGCCAGCAGTTACGATGACCGGGACATCCGGCCCCAGCATTTT.